These 12 T cell receptor beta chains originate from one sample sequenced in a study of cytomegalovirus exposure and HLA in healthy donors. 13 Jbeta primers and 60 Vbeta primers were used for the PCR. Profiled with immunoSEQ multiplex PCR; TCRdb holds only in-frame clones, not every one. The data contain about 130,000 clones, 65% to 85% of them singletons. The sample taken for sequencing was PBMCs. These receptor sequences come from a young woman in good health and CMV-seronegative.

This chain connects TRBV6-1 to TRBJ1-4; a weak D match, TRBD1 (6 bases). The germline V and J ends were trimmed by 2 bases and 3 bases, with 10 bases remaining between them. The V gene's germline CDR1 is MNHNS and CDR2 SASEGT. CDR3 length: 15 amino acids. CDR3 in amino acids: CASSEQGLPNEKLFF. The CDR3 coding sequence is TGTGCCAGCAGTGAACAGGGGTTACCTAATGAAAAACTGTTTTTT.

J is TRBJ2-1 and V is TRBV5-1; 10 bases are shared with TRBD2. The CDR3 totals 16 residues. Per the germline V gene, CDR1 is SGHRS and CDR2 is YFSETQ. J was trimmed by 4 bases and V by 0 bases; bases with no gene match: 4. CDR3 bases: TGCGCCAGCAGCTTGGCCACACTAGCGGGGTACAATGAGCAGTTCTTC. It encodes CASSLATLAGYNEQFF.

The chain has TRBV30 and TRBJ1-5; D is ambiguous. The CDR3 runs 13 residues. Trimming took off 2 bases at V and 3 bases at J, with 8 bases between the two ends. Per the germline V gene, CDR1 is GTSNPN and CDR2 is SVGIG (reference sequence). The CDR3 reads CAWSPSFNQPQHF. The CDR3 DNA is TGTGCCTGGAGTCCCAGTTTCAATCAGCCCCAGCATTTT.

The chain carries TRBV2 and TRBJ2-7; 9 nucleotides align to TRBD1. CDR1 is SNHLY and CDR2 is FYNNEI in the germline V gene. This CDR3 comprises 15 residues. J was trimmed by 3 bases and V by 7 bases; bases with no gene match: 10. The CDR3 loop is CASTAEGQGNYEQYF. CDR3 in DNA: TGTGCCAGCACCGCGGAAGGACAGGGGAACTACGAGCAGTACTTC.

The rearrangement links TRBV12-5 to TRBJ2-7; D might be TRBD2 (5 bases). This CDR3 comprises 15 residues. Germline V gives CDR1 LGHNT, CDR2 FRNRAP. V was pared by 4 bases and J by 2 bases, with 15 bases between. The CDR3, as DNA: TGTGCTAGTGGTTACCACCGGGAACCTCCCTACGAGCAGTACTTC. As protein: CASGYHREPPYEQYF.

The genes are TRBV6-1 and TRBJ1-2; D remains unclear. The germline V gene has CDR1 MNHNS and CDR2 SASEGT. The ends were cut back, 6 bases at V and 1 base at J, with 15 bases in the middle. The CDR3 contains 15 residues. CDR3 DNA sequence: TGTGCCAGCAGCCCCGAATTAAACTTTAACTATGGCTACACCTTC. This encodes CASSPELNFNYGYTF.

In DNA form, the CDR3 reads TGTGCCAGCAGTTTGGGTCGCCAGGGCAGCTACGAGCAGTACTTC. Protein: CASSLGRQGSYEQYF. This sequence joins TRBV6-5 and TRBJ2-7; D may be TRBD1 (5 bases). Trimming pared 4 bases from V and 3 bases from J, leaving 16 bases between. This CDR3 has 15 amino acids. Germline CDR1 MNHEY, CDR2 SVGAGI.

For the CDR3, the DNA is TGCGCCAGCAATTGGCGGGAGAACACCGGGGAGCTGTTTTTT. Its protein is CASNWRENTGELFF. J is TRBJ2-2 and V is TRBV5-1, with D possibly matching TRBD2 (6 bases). The V and J ends lost 6 bases and 1 base respectively, with 10 bases between them. The germline V gene has CDR1 SGHRS and CDR2 YFSETQ. This CDR3 is 14 amino acids long.

This chain's CDR3 is CAWSQGVIRNIQYF. The CDR3 region has the DNA TGTGCCTGGAGTCAAGGGGTTATCCGAAACATTCAGTACTTC. The chain has TRBV30 and TRBJ2-4; D possibly corresponds to TRBD1 (5 bases). Germline lookup yields CDR1 GTSNPN and CDR2 SVGIG (reference sequence). Trimming cost V 2 bases and J 6 bases, with 14 bases left between them. The CDR3 length is 14 residues.

The chain combines TRBV5-1 with TRBJ2-5; D is possibly TRBD2 (5 bases). Between the trimmed V and J ends, which lost 3 bases and 5 bases, there was a span of 14 bases. CDR1 and CDR2 from the germline V gene are SGHRS and YFSETQ. The CDR3 runs 14 residues. In DNA, the CDR3 is TGCGCCAGCAGCTCGAACGCGGGTACGGAGACCCAGTACTTC. This encodes CASSSNAGTETQYF. Complete variable domain (other parts from reference TRBV5-1 and TRBJ2-5): KAGVTQTPRYLIKTRGQQVTLSCSPISGHRSVSWYQQTPGQGLQFLFEYFSETQRNKGNFPGRFSGRQFSNSRSEMNVSTLELGDSALYLCASSSNAGTETQYFGPGTRLLVL.

The chain is built from TRBV7-2 and TRBJ1-2, with D tentatively TRBD1 (6 bases). This CDR3 has 16 residues. V gave up 4 bases and J gave up 4 bases, with 19 bases separating them. The germline CDR1 and CDR2 sequences are SGHTA and FQGNSA. CDR3 sequence: CASSSRGEGVLYGYTF. The CDR3 DNA is TGTGCCAGCAGCTCCCGGGGGGAGGGGGTTCTCTATGGCTACACCTTC.

This clone is termed medium-sized (0.01 to 0.1%). This rearrangement joins TRBV5-5 to TRBJ2-1; D gene ambiguous. The V end lost 6 bases, the J end lost 1 base, and 17 bases lay between the germline ends. In germline, CDR1 is SGHKS, CDR2 YYEKEE (reference sequence). This CDR3 is 16 amino acids long. The CDR3 loop is CASIFSPVKSYNEQFF. The DNA of the CDR3 is TGTGCCAGCATCTTCTCACCGGTGAAATCCTACAATGAGCAGTTCTTC.